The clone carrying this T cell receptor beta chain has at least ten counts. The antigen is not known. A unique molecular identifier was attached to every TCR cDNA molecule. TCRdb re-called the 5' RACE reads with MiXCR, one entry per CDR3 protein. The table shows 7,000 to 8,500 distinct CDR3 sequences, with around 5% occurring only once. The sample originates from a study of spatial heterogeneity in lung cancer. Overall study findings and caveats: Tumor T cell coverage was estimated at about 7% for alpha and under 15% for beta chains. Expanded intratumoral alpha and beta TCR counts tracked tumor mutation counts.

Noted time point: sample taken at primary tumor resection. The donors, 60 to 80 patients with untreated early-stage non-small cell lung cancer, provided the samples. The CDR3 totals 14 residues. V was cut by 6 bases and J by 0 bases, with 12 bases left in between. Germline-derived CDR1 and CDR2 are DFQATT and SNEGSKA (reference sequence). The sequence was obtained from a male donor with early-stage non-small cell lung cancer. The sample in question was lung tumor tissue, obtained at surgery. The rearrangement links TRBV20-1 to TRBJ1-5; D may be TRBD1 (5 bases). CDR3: CSARDSYSNQPQHF. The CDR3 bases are TGCAGTGCGCGTGACAGTTATAGCAATCAGCCCCAGCATTTT.